This TCR beta chain appears in the sequencing data of a study of cytomegalovirus exposure and HLA in healthy donors. Whole-study context: A preliminary data release comprised approximately 85 million unique TCRs obtained from HLA-typed donors. The study's findings and limits: Some V segments, TRBV6-2 and TRBV6-3 among them, were indistinguishable and were therefore excluded. The availability of immune exposure information extended only to CMV serostatus. Per a later analysis, HLA-associated TCR beta chains showed more clonal expansion than other, equally common TCR beta chains.

About this clone itself: What it binds is not known.

After removal of 4 bases from V and 2 bases from J, the junction contained 4 bases not matched to a gene. CDR1 LNHDA and CDR2 SQIVND come from the germline V gene (reference sequence). The CDR3 is made up of 15 amino acids. The PCR had 60 Vbeta and 13 Jbeta primers. TCRdb's copy holds only in-frame clones and misses some; the assay was immunoSEQ multiplex PCR. This sample has roughly 160,000 clones, with roughly 80% found just once. The sequencing input was PBMCs. This clonotype originated in a man over 45 in good health and CMV-seropositive. This rearrangement joins TRBV19 to TRBJ1-1; 10 nucleotides agree with TRBD1. CDR3 bases: TGTGCCAGTAGTAGACGGGACAGGGGAAACACTGAAGCTTTCTTT. Translating it yields CASSRRDRGNTEAFF.